The clone carrying this TCR beta chain was detected a few times. Its target is unknown. This CDR3 spans 15 amino acids. Deletions cut 4 bases from V and 6 bases from J, with 19 bases between. CDR1 SGHNT and CDR2 YYREEE come from the germline V gene (reference sequence). This specimen comes from a study of cytomegalovirus exposure and HLA in healthy donors. Points from the study as a whole: According to the study, 180 or so TCR beta chains were cytomegalovirus-associated.

Clones were sequenced by immunoSEQ multiplex PCR, and TCRdb holds only the in-frame ones, with some missing. Of under 300,000 clones in the sample, about 86% were seen once. This receptor was obtained from a woman between 18 and 29 years old in good health and CMV-seronegative. Sequencing input: PBMCs. The J gene is TRBJ2-5, the V gene TRBV5-4; D is possibly TRBD1 (5 bases). The CDR3 bases are TGTGCCAGCAGCCCGTATGGGTCAGGGATAAAGACCCAGTACTTC. This codes for CASSPYGSGIKTQYF.